This TCR beta chain was sequenced for a study of T cells in Graves' hyperthyroidism and ophthalmopathy (dated by TCRdb to between 2018 and 2021). Looking at the study overall: Peripheral blood was collected at initial diagnosis, before any treatment. In addition, the study compared T-cell repertoires in thyroid tissue and in blood from five to seven Graves' hyperthyroidism patients. The 100 or so discovery patients were divided at random into training and test sets in a 7:3 ratio. To identify TCR V-J signatures that set the groups apart, the researchers used a discovery cohort of about a hundred patients, made up of under 45 with Graves' ophthalmopathy and about 59 with stable Graves' hyperthyroidism. After sampling, hyperthyroidism patients received methimazole starting at 30 mg daily, and ophthalmopathy patients received high-dose intravenous methylprednisolone. The paper reports TCR Vbeta CDR3 sequencing of 140 or so peripheral blood samples: around 45 ophthalmopathy, roughly 74 hyperthyroidism and roughly 17 progressor patients. Prospective prediction of ophthalmopathy was tested in an independent validation cohort consisting of about 19 hyperthyroidism patients and approximately 16 patients who later progressed to ophthalmopathy.

Ophthalmopathy patients had moderately to severely active disease, Clinical Activity Score of at least 3, NOSPECS grade of at least 4, and duration under 3 months. Any patient with an uncontrolled infection, another autoimmune disease, pregnancy or lactation was excluded. Diagnoses were established on the basis of clinical symptoms, serum thyroxine and TRAb, thyroid ultrasound, and orbital computed tomography. PBMCs were isolated from more than 8 ml of fresh peripheral blood by Ficoll-Paque density gradient centrifugation. Total RNA was extracted using Trizol reagent, and RNA quality was assessed on an Agilent 2100 Bioanalyzer. CDR1 and CDR2 are drawn from the germline V gene (reference sequence): DFQATT, SNEGSKA. The germline V end is reduced by 6 bases and the J end by 6 bases; junction bases left unmatched: 9. The CDR3 spans 13 residues, from the cysteine through the phenylalanine. Left in the record is the CDR3 DNA by itself, 39 bases read in frame from the first base.

The TCR beta CDR3 regions were amplified from the RNA transcripts. A first-round RT-PCR of the TCR CDR3 used the HTBI primer set with the Qiagen OneStep RT-PCR kit. Libraries were constructed in a second round of multiplex PCR, after which size selection and purification were carried out. The libraries were sequenced on an Illumina HiSeq2000 using paired-end 100 bp reads. The published analysis was carried out like this. SOAPnuke was used to process the raw data, with reads discarded if the reads contained adapters or uncalled bases, had a mean Phred below 15, or lacked an exact constant-primer or identifier match. High-quality paired reads were merged with COPE v1.2.5, and unique nucleotide sequences were defined as clonotypes. Clonotypes were aligned to IMGT TRBV, TRBD and TRBJ reference segments using MiTCR v1.1. Only V-J combinations with frequency above 0.0001, covering 99% to 99.2% of repertoires, were analysed. A TCS score was defined as the ratio of F50 (clonal expansion) to E x V (chaos), with BLOSUM62-based TCRdist applied between CDR3 peptides within each V-J. Welch's t-statistics and random forest reduced 500 to 650 V-J features to 13, which were used in a naive Bayes classifier (R e1071). TCRdb applied fastp at Q25 and MiXCR to the public reads, then kept only in-frame beta chains. Every CDR3 protein is listed once, alongside the most common genes and DNA of its rows. In this record, the V and J calls reflect TCRdb's handling and not the investigators' own analysis. This sample has 300,000 to 350,000 distinct CDR3 sequences in its table, and 18% of those were observed once. The ten biggest clones cover roughly a sixth of the sample.

Overall study results and their limits: Sample size was not statistically predetermined, and investigators were not blinded to group allocation. During validation, the model predicted progression to ophthalmopathy a median of around 6 months ahead of onset, with approximately 71% sensitivity and about 75% specificity. Blood samples also contained most of the expanded thyroid clonotypes (frequency above 0.001), which suggests that blood repertoires may reflect thyroid immune responses. A 13 V-J signature model separated ophthalmopathy from stable hyperthyroidism, with around 90% sensitivity and around 84% specificity in cross-validation and 80%/75% in testing.

This clonotype was recorded at least ten times. Its antigen has not been determined. No base quality information exists; no much larger clone differs at one position. The TCR comes from a woman in her thirties or forties with Graves' ophthalmopathy. Here the chain combines TRBV20-1 and TRBJ2-7; TRBD2 matches 9 bases in the middle. The sample taken for sequencing was blood. The CDR3 protein: CSALAGVAAEQYF. The sequence in DNA is TGCAGTGCCTTAGCGGGAGTAGCTGCCGAGCAGTACTTC.